This TCR beta chain was documented in a study of blood T cell repertoires in COVID-19. As for the study in general: The United States, Italy and Spain were the sources of the acute and convalescent COVID-19 samples.

It was during active infection that Seattle patients were enrolled and then longitudinally followed. Authors' processing steps: Amplifying reference gene primers gave estimates of nucleated cell counts. The protocol was immunoSEQ multiplex PCR, while the TCRdb copy is restricted to in-frame clones and leaves out a portion. From that table come the V and J calls and clone size; the DNA was used to work out D and trimming. Of 300,000 to 350,000 clones listed, approximately 90% are singletons. The sequenced material came from peripheral blood. The TCR sequence derives from a man younger than 40 with COVID-19, enrolled during active disease.

CDR3 residues: CASSLGGQLNEQFF. The CDR3 bases are TGCGCCAGCAGCTTGGGGGGACAGCTAAATGAGCAGTTCTTC. The V gene is TRBV5-1, the J gene TRBJ2-1, with TRBD1 matching 7 bases. Germline V gene lookup returns CDR1 SGHRS and CDR2 YFSETQ. V was pared by 0 bases and J by 7 bases, with 4 bases of the junction left unmatched. This CDR3 has 14 residues.